This TCR beta chain emerged from a study of T-cell memory formation after mild COVID-19. TCRdb processed the 5' RACE reads anew with MiXCR; each CDR3 protein has one entry. The table lists about 340,000 distinct CDR3 sequences, about 20% of them singletons. The V and J ends lost 0 bases and 7 bases respectively, with 13 bases between them. The CDR3 length is 14 residues. Germline V CDR1 and CDR2: SGHRS, YFSETQ. The receptor's source is a man younger than 30 who had mild COVID-19 (a few samples of this study predate the infection). Cell type and time point are not known. The sample was PBMCs or a T cell subset sorted from them (not recorded which). The V call is TRBV5-1, the J call TRBJ1-2, with D maybe TRBD1 (5 bases). The CDR3 spells CASSLVPGRLGYTF. CDR3 bases: TGCGCCAGCAGCTTGGTCCCGGGGCGCCTTGGCTACACCTTC.